One sample yielded the 14 T cell receptor beta chains listed below, sequenced in a study of regulatory T cells in long-lasting Graves disease. The authors built TCR beta libraries using iRepertoire HTBI primers and Arm-PCR of CDR3 regions. MiXCR, applied by TCRdb to the multiplex PCR reads, yields one record per CDR3 protein. The data show around 450,000 distinct CDR3 sequences, more than 13% seen once. The time point denotes: newly diagnosed GD, antithyroid drugs for less than 3 months. PBMC-extracted RNA yielded the TCR library. These data were likewise used in another study, on T cells in Graves' hyperthyroidism and ophthalmopathy.

The sample was peripheral blood mononuclear cells (PBMCs), taken at new diagnosis, from a patient treated with antithyroid drugs. The receptors stem from a woman in her twenties or thirties with Graves disease.

Regarding this clonotype: Since a far larger clone is one base different, this is likely a read error. This chain links TRBV3-1 with TRBJ2-1; the D gene could be TRBD1 or TRBD2 (5 bases each). CDR1 and CDR2 from the germline V gene are LGHDT and YNNKEL (reference sequence). The V end was cut by 3 bases, the J end by 13 bases, with 13 bases between. The CDR3 contains 12 residues. In DNA, the CDR3 is TGTGCCAGCAGCCAGAGCAGGGAGACCCAGTTCTTC. Its protein product is CASSQSRETQFF.

This clonotype was seen a handful of times. The genes are TRBV5-4 and TRBJ1-1, with D tentatively TRBD1 (5 bases). This CDR3 comprises 18 residues. Per germline, CDR1 SGHNT and CDR2 YYREEE (reference sequence). With 2 bases removed from V and 4 bases from J, the gap between germline ends came to 24 bases. Here the CDR3 reads CASSFGAGLPDQGTEAFF. The CDR3 nucleotides are TGTGCCAGCAGCTTTGGGGCGGGACTTCCCGACCAGGGCACTGAAGCTTTCTTT.

This clonotype has a count of ten or more. This chain connects TRBV9 to TRBJ1-4; D not resolved. Germline loops: CDR1 SGDLS, CDR2 YYNGEE. Trimming removed 1 base from V and 7 bases from J, with 11 bases in between. The CDR3 sequence is 14 residues long. The CDR3 DNA reads as TGTGCCAGCAGCGTATCATCACAGCGTGAAAAACTGTTTTTT. Protein product: CASSVSSQREKLFF. Variable domain in full (rest from reference TRBV9 and TRBJ1-4): DSGVTQTPKHLITATGQRVTLRCSPRSGDLSVYWYQQSLDQGLQFLIQYYNGEERAKGNILERFSAQQFPDLHSELNLSSLELGDSALYFCASSVSSQREKLFFGSGTQLSVL.

This clonotype showed up just once. A clone one base away is much larger, so this may be a read error. J is TRBJ2-1 and V is TRBV6-2 or TRBV6-3; 10 nucleotides align to TRBD2. In germline, CDR1 is MNHEY, CDR2 SVGEGT. The CDR3 has 15 amino acids. The CDR3 region has the DNA TGTGCCAACAGTTCGCTAGCGGGAGCTGTTAATGAGCAGTTCTTC. Its protein product is CANSSLAGAVNEQFF.

This clonotype was recorded at least ten times. The chain links TRBV2 to TRBJ1-5; D possibly corresponds to TRBD1 (5 bases). The germline CDR1 and CDR2 sequences are SNHLY and FYNNEI. Trimming took off 6 bases at V and 0 bases at J, with 15 bases between the two ends. The CDR3 runs 16 residues. In nucleotides, the CDR3 is TGTGCCAGCAGACACGCCGGGACCCATAGCAATCAGCCCCAGCATTTT. This sequence encodes CASRHAGTHSNQPQHF.

This clonotype was observed many times. The chain uses TRBV27 and TRBJ2-1; 12 bases are a match to TRBD2. J was trimmed by 6 bases and V by 7 bases; bases with no gene match: 7. The germline gives CDR1 MNHEY, CDR2 SMNVEV (reference sequence). The CDR3 has 15 amino acids. The CDR3, as DNA: TGTGCCAGCAAGCTAGCGGGAGGGCCGGTCAATGAGCAGTTCTTC. It yields the protein CASKLAGGPVNEQFF.

This clonotype was seen a few times. The chain employs TRBV7-9 and TRBJ2-3, with 8 bases identical to TRBD2. The CDR3 has 16 amino acids. The trim removed 2 bases at V and 2 bases at J, leaving 6 bases unmatched. The V gene's germline CDR1 is SEHNR and CDR2 FQNEAQ (reference sequence). This CDR3 is CASSLSGGRSTDTQYF. As DNA, the CDR3 is TGTGCCAGCAGCTTATCGGGCGGGAGGTCCACAGATACGCAGTATTTT.

This clonotype showed up many times. The J gene is TRBJ1-4, the V gene TRBV13; 7 bases agree with TRBD1. J lost 4 bases, V lost 5 bases, and 7 bases had no gene match. Germline loops: CDR1 PRHDT, CDR2 FYEKMQ (reference sequence). The CDR3 is 15 residues long. The CDR3 loop reads CASSRQTGINEKLFF. In nucleotides, the CDR3 is TGTGCCAGCAGCCGTCAGACAGGGATTAATGAAAAACTGTTTTTT.

This clonotype came up many times. The chain uses TRBV15 and TRBJ2-3, with TRBD2 matching over 10 bases. CDR1 and CDR2 (germline): LNHNV, YYDKDF (reference sequence). Trimming cost V 9 bases and J 2 bases; bases outside gene matches: 11. This CDR3 region has 16 residues. CDR3 loop: CATASFSGRNTDTQYF. In nucleotides, the CDR3 is TGTGCCACAGCGTCCTTTAGCGGGAGGAACACAGATACGCAGTATTTT.

In the case of this clonotype: A read error is possible here, since a much larger clone lies one base away. This chain connects TRBV20-1 to TRBJ2-7, with 8 bases that match TRBD2. Per the germline V gene, CDR1 is DFQATT and CDR2 is SNEGSKA (reference sequence). V shed 5 bases and J 7 bases; nucleotides not matched to a gene: 10. The CDR3 runs to 13 residues. The CDR3 protein is CSAPRLASGEQYF. DNA of the CDR3: TGCAGTGCTCCTAGACTAGCGAGTGGTGAGCAGTACTTC.

The rearrangement joins TRBV29-1 to TRBJ2-5; D is uncertain. The CDR3 extends over 12 amino acids. CDR1 is SQVTM, CDR2 ANQGSEA, per germline. V was pared by 6 bases and J by 5 bases, with 13 bases between. This CDR3 is CSVSKIRETQYF. The CDR3 DNA follows: TGCAGCGTGTCGAAGATTCGCGAGACCCAGTACTTC.

The rearrangement links TRBV29-1 to TRBJ2-2; D may be TRBD1 (5 bases). Germline V gene sequence: CDR1 SQVTM, CDR2 ANQGSEA. V lost 3 bases to trimming and J lost 6 bases, with 14 bases between them. The CDR3 covers 14 residues. The CDR3 nucleotides are TGCAGCGTTGACGTTGGCAGGGCCTCCGGGGAGCTGTTTTTT. Encoded protein: CSVDVGRASGELFF.

This clonotype was observed at least ten times. V usage is TRBV6-1 and J usage is TRBJ2-1; the D gene is possibly TRBD2 (5 bases). The CDR3 is made up of 16 amino acids. The V gene's germline CDR1 is MNHNS and CDR2 SASEGT. Deletions cut 6 bases from V and 0 bases from J, with 15 bases between. The CDR3 spells CASSRRAEGSYNEQFF. The CDR3 nucleotides are TGTGCCAGCAGCCGCCGAGCGGAAGGCTCCTACAATGAGCAGTTCTTC.

Points on this clonotype: This may stem from a read error, because a much larger clone lies one nucleotide away. J is TRBJ2-7 and V is TRBV7-2; weak D call: TRBD1 (6 bases). Germline V gene sequence: CDR1 SGHTA, CDR2 FQGNSA. The CDR3 loop spans 14 amino acids. The V end lost 4 bases, the J end lost 6 bases, and 16 bases lay between the germline ends. The CDR3 here is CASSSVTPGAEQYF. CDR3 bases: TGTGCCAGCAGCTCAGTAACCCCAGGGGCCGAGCAGTACTTC.